This is a list of T cell receptor beta chains from one sample in a study of CD8 T cells in Susac syndrome. Via MiXCR, TCRdb re-called the immunoSEQ multiplex PCR reads, giving one row per CDR3 protein. The data hold more than 150,000 distinct CDR3 sequences, with less than 97% observed a single time. The sample taken for sequencing was CD8+ T cells from PBMCs. Every receptor here comes from a human donor with multiple sclerosis. CDR3s include the opening cysteine and the closing phenylalanine or tryptophan. Fields, in order: clone size, J gene, V gene, D gene, CDR3 DNA, CDR3 protein. A D gene is named only where the DNA matches it firmly. Clone size, where shown, is once, few, many, or a class for clones that have expanded.

clone_size: .
j_call: TRBJ2-4
v_call: TRBV30
d_call: .
cdr3_nt: TGTGCCTGGAGTGTGGGGCAGGGCAAAAACATTCAGTACTTC
cdr3_aa: CAWSVGQGKNIQYF

clone_size: .
j_call: TRBJ2-1
v_call: TRBV20-1
d_call: TRBD1
cdr3_nt: TGCAGTGCTAGAGATACGACAGGGGGCGCTTTCAATGAGCAGTTCTTC
cdr3_aa: CSARDTTGGAFNEQFF

clone_size: .
j_call: TRBJ2-5
v_call: TRBV29-1
d_call: TRBD2
cdr3_nt: TGCAGCGTTGACCCTCGGGCTCGGGGGGAAGAGACCCAGTACTTC
cdr3_aa: CSVDPRARGEETQYF

clone_size: .
j_call: TRBJ2-1
v_call: TRBV3-1
d_call: TRBD2
cdr3_nt: TGTGCCAGCAGCCAAGTACTAGCGATCAATGAGCAGTTCTTC
cdr3_aa: CASSQVLAINEQFF

clone_size: .
j_call: TRBJ2-1
v_call: TRBV27
d_call: .
cdr3_nt: TGTGCCAGCAGTTTTTTCGATGAGCAGTTCTTC
cdr3_aa: CASSFFDEQFF

clone_size: .
j_call: TRBJ2-7
v_call: TRBV15
d_call: TRBD1
cdr3_nt: TGTGCCACTGGGGACAGGGTACCATACGAGCAGTACTTC
cdr3_aa: CATGDRVPYEQYF

clone_size: once
j_call: TRBJ2-3
v_call: TRBV9
d_call: .
cdr3_nt: TGTGCCAGCAGCGTAGACGGATCCTCGGGTACGCAGTATTTT
cdr3_aa: CASSVDGSSGTQYF

clone_size: .
j_call: TRBJ2-1
v_call: TRBV15
d_call: TRBD1
cdr3_nt: TGTGCCACCAGCAGAGAGGGTGATACAGGGGTGCGGTCCTACAATGAGCAGTTCTTC
cdr3_aa: CATSREGDTGVRSYNEQFF

clone_size: .
j_call: TRBJ2-3
v_call: TRBV19
d_call: .
cdr3_nt: TGTGCCAGTAGTCCTGGGACCGGGATACGGGGTACTACGCAGTATTTT
cdr3_aa: CASSPGTGIRGTTQYF

clone_size: .
j_call: TRBJ1-2
v_call: TRBV20-1
d_call: .
cdr3_nt: TGCAGTGCTAGAGATGTAGGGTACAACTATGGCTACACCTTC
cdr3_aa: CSARDVGYNYGYTF

clone_size: .
j_call: TRBJ1-1
v_call: TRBV5-4
d_call: .
cdr3_nt: TGTGCCAGCCTGCTTCGGGGTGAGAACACTGAAGCTTTCTTT
cdr3_aa: CASLLRGENTEAFF

clone_size: .
j_call: TRBJ1-5
v_call: TRBV6-5
d_call: .
cdr3_nt: TGTGCCAGCACAAGCATGTCCAGCAATCAGCCCCAGCATTTT
cdr3_aa: CASTSMSSNQPQHF

clone_size: once
j_call: TRBJ2-2
v_call: TRBV9
d_call: .
cdr3_nt: TGTGCCAGCAGCGTAGCAGGCTCCCGGAACACCGGGGAGCTGTTTTTT
cdr3_aa: CASSVAGSRNTGELFF

clone_size: once
j_call: TRBJ1-2
v_call: TRBV20-1
d_call: TRBD1
cdr3_nt: TGCAGTGCGACGACAGGGGGCGTTTATGATGGCTACACCTTC
cdr3_aa: CSATTGGVYDGYTF

clone_size: .
j_call: TRBJ1-1
v_call: TRBV5-6
d_call: .
cdr3_nt: TGTGCCAGCAGCTTGAAGCGGGCAGGGTCACCAATGAACACTGAAGCTTTCTTT
cdr3_aa: CASSLKRAGSPMNTEAFF

clone_size: .
j_call: TRBJ2-5
v_call: TRBV2
d_call: .
cdr3_nt: TGTGCCACCCAAGGAGGGGGCCCTTCCCCGTACCAAGAGACCCAGTACTTC
cdr3_aa: CATQGGGPSPYQETQYF

clone_size: once
j_call: TRBJ2-5
v_call: TRBV11-3
d_call: .
cdr3_nt: TGTGCCAGCAGCCCCTTCGCGGGGCCACAAGAGACCCAGTACTTC
cdr3_aa: CASSPFAGPQETQYF

clone_size: .
j_call: TRBJ2-4
v_call: TRBV29-1
d_call: .
cdr3_nt: TGCAGCGTTGGGATGGTGATGGCCAGGGAAAAAAACATTCAGTACTTC
cdr3_aa: CSVGMVMAREKNIQYF

clone_size: .
j_call: TRBJ2-2
v_call: TRBV12-3/TRBV12-4
d_call: .
cdr3_nt: TGTGCCAGCACTTCGTCCACCGGGGAGCTGTTTTTT
cdr3_aa: CASTSSTGELFF

clone_size: .
j_call: TRBJ2-1
v_call: TRBV27
d_call: .
cdr3_nt: TGTGCCAGCAGTGACTTAGCCGGGGTCAATGAGCAGTTCTTC
cdr3_aa: CASSDLAGVNEQFF

clone_size: .
j_call: TRBJ2-2
v_call: TRBV7-9
d_call: .
cdr3_nt: TGTGCCAGCAGCGACACGGGACGTACCGGGGAGCTGTTTTTT
cdr3_aa: CASSDTGRTGELFF

clone_size: .
j_call: TRBJ2-4
v_call: TRBV12-3/TRBV12-4
d_call: TRBD1
cdr3_nt: TGTGCCAGCAGCCACACTCGAGGGGACAGGGCGAAAAACATTCAGTACTTC
cdr3_aa: CASSHTRGDRAKNIQYF

clone_size: .
j_call: TRBJ1-5
v_call: TRBV4-1
d_call: .
cdr3_nt: TGCGCCAGCAGCCAAGATCGAAATAGCAATCAGCCCCAGCATTTT
cdr3_aa: CASSQDRNSNQPQHF

clone_size: .
j_call: TRBJ2-2
v_call: TRBV30
d_call: .
cdr3_nt: TGTGCCTGGAGTGAGGGACACCTCCCCGGGGAGCTGTTTTTT
cdr3_aa: CAWSEGHLPGELFF

clone_size: once
j_call: TRBJ2-1
v_call: TRBV5-4
d_call: TRBD1
cdr3_nt: TGTGCCAGCAGCTCCGGGACAGAAAGGTTCTTC
cdr3_aa: CASSSGTERFF

clone_size: .
j_call: TRBJ2-5
v_call: TRBV2
d_call: .
cdr3_nt: TGTGCCAGCACTGAAGGGGTCGGGGGGCTAGAGACCCAGTACTTC
cdr3_aa: CASTEGVGGLETQYF